This entry lists 4 T cell receptor beta chains sequenced from one sample in a study of sequential checkpoint blockade in melanoma. Treatment defined: randomized to nivolumab then ipilimumab (arm A) or the reverse (arm B). TCRdb keeps only in-frame clones here, not all; method: immunoSEQ multiplex PCR. Here the sample spans around 30,000 clones, 86% being singletons. The source material was CD8+ T cells sorted from blood (inferred from file names), sampled from a patient given nivolumab and ipilimumab in sequence. Receptors originate from a human donor with melanoma.

Here the CDR3 DNA reads TGTGCCAGCAGTTTATCCCAGGGGGTGAGGGAGCAGTACTTC. This encodes CASSLSQGVREQYF. This chain joins TRBV27 and TRBJ2-7, with 7 bases fitting TRBD1. Germline CDR1 MNHEY, CDR2 SMNVEV (reference sequence). The CDR3 contains 14 residues. V gave up 0 bases and J gave up 7 bases; unmatched junction bases: 6.

The V gene is TRBV28, the J gene TRBJ1-2; TRBD1 matches at 8 bases. V lost 6 bases and J lost 2; bases outside the gene matches: 8. The CDR3 has 15 residues. Per germline, CDR1 MDHEN and CDR2 SYDVKM. The CDR3 sequence is CASSPERDRNYGYTF. CDR3 DNA: TGTGCCAGCAGCCCCGAAAGGGACAGGAACTATGGCTACACCTTC.

The V gene is TRBV27, the J gene TRBJ2-1, with 12 bases identical to TRBD2. Germline V gene data show CDR1 as MNHEY and CDR2 as SMNVEV (reference sequence). Trimming at V came to 5 bases and at J to 10 bases, leaving 3 bases not matched to a gene. The CDR3 is made up of 13 amino acids. In DNA form, the CDR3 reads TGTGCCAGCAGTCCCGGGACTAGCGGGGAGCAGTTCTTC. This encodes CASSPGTSGEQFF.

This chain uses TRBV2 with TRBJ2-5, with D perhaps TRBD1 (6 bases). The assigned J gene may be wrong: the sequence end matches TRBJ2-7 better. The CDR3 runs to 15 residues. Germline V gives CDR1 SNHLY, CDR2 FYNNEI. CDR3 protein: CASSDPGVGAYEQYF. The CDR3, as DNA: TGTGCCAGCAGTGACCCAGGGGTAGGCGCCTACGAGCAGTACTTC.